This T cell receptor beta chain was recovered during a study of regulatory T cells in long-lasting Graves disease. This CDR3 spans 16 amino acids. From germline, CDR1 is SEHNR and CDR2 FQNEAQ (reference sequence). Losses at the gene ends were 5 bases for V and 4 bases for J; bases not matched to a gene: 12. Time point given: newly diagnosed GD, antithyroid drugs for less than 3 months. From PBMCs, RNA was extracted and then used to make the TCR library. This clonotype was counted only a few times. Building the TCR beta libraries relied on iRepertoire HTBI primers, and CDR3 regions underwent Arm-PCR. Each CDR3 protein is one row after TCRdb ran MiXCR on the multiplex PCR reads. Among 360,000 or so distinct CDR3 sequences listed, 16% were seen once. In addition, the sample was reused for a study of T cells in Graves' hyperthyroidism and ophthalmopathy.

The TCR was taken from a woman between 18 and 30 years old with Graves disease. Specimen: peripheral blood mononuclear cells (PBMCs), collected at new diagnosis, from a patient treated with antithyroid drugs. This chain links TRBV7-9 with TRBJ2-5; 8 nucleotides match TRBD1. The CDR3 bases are TGTGCCAGCAGCCCTCGTGGACAGGGCTTTTCAGAGACCCAGTACTTC. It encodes CASSPRGQGFSETQYF. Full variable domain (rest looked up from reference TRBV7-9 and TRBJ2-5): DTGVSQNPRHKITKRGQNVTFRCDPISEHNRLYWYRQTLGQGPEFLTYFQNEAQLEKSRLLSDRFSAERPKGSFSTLEIQRTEQGDSAMYLCASSPRGQGFSETQYFGPGTRLLVL.